This T cell receptor (beta chain) emerged from a study of OX40 agonist ivuxolimab in advanced cancers. Broader study findings: Expanded clones were, on average, more numerous among CD8+ T cells than CD4+. Undetermined was the antigen specificity of the expanded peripheral T cells. Near-lowest levels of clonal expansion characterized partial responders at 0.1-3.0 mg/kg.

Germline CDR1 MNHEY, CDR2 SMNVEV (reference sequence). The CDR3 has 14 residues. V was cut by 5 bases and J by 7 bases, with 17 bases left in between. To note about this clone: Its target is unknown.

Some clones are missing from TCRdb's copy, which holds only in-frame ones; the method was immunoSEQ multiplex PCR. Found here are about 72,000 clones, roughly 87% of them singletons; the top ten hold roughly 11%. This clonotype was obtained from an adult with an advanced solid tumor such as melanoma, head and neck, liver or kidney cancer. The rearrangement links TRBV27 to TRBJ2-5; D perhaps matches TRBD1 (5 bases). Sample: CD4+ or CD8+ T cells sorted from blood, taken in a trial of the OX40 agonist ivuxolimab. CDR3 DNA sequence: TGTGCCAGCAGTAAGACAGACCCCAGTTCGACCCAGTACTTC. This gives the protein CASSKTDPSSTQYF.